These 17 T cell receptor beta chains originate from one sample sequenced in a study of T-cell reconstitution after alpha-beta-depleted transplantation in children. TCRbeta library preparation incorporated unique molecular identifiers. TCRdb analysed the PCR reads with MiXCR anew, one entry per CDR3 protein. The table shows some 830,000 distinct CDR3 sequences, with roughly 15% occurring only once. Specimen: PBMCs, mostly from graft donor cells, collected 360 days after TCRalphabeta/CD19-depleted stem cell transplant. All receptors come from a male patient younger than 18 who had a stem cell transplant for acute lymphoblastic leukemia, so the T cells may come from the graft donor.

This clonotype turned up a few times. The V call is TRBV2, the J call TRBJ2-3, with 13 bases fitting TRBD2. This CDR3 spans 17 amino acids. J was trimmed by 5 bases and V by 4 bases; bases with no gene match: 9. Germline V lookup: CDR1 SNHLY, CDR2 FYNNEI. The CDR3 protein is CASSVLGLAGDVDTQYF. The CDR3 DNA is TGTGCCAGCAGTGTACTCGGACTAGCGGGAGATGTAGATACGCAGTATTTT. Full variable domain (outside the CDR3, taken from reference TRBV2 and TRBJ2-3): EPEVTQTPSHQVTQMGQEVILRCVPISNHLYFYWYRQILGQKVEFLVSFYNNEISEKSEIFDDQFSVERPDGSNFTLKIRSTKLEDSAMYFCASSVLGLAGDVDTQYFGPGTRLTVL.

V is TRBV18 and J is TRBJ1-1; 7 bases align to TRBD1. CDR1 KGHSH and CDR2 LQKENI come from the germline V gene. The CDR3 consists of 15 residues. V lost 3 bases and J lost 4; bases outside the gene matches: 8. The CDR3 here is CASSPGRGDGTEAFF. In nucleotides, the CDR3 is TGTGCCAGCTCACCCGGCAGGGGGGATGGCACTGAAGCTTTCTTT.

This clonotype came up a few times. The V and J genes are TRBV28 and TRBJ2-2; TRBD1 matches 7 bases. Unmatched junction bases numbered 13, after V lost 2 bases and J lost 4 bases. From germline, CDR1 is MDHEN and CDR2 SYDVKM. The CDR3 is 18 residues long. In nucleotides, the CDR3 is TGTGCCAGCAGTTTAACGACAGGGCGACTCCCCCTCACCGGGGAGCTGTTTTTT. Translating it yields CASSLTTGRLPLTGELFF.

This clonotype was observed a handful of times. V and J are TRBV20-1 and TRBJ2-7, with 10 bases lining up with TRBD2. Germline values: CDR1 DFQATT, CDR2 SNEGSKA (reference sequence). The CDR3 contains 15 residues. V lost 0 bases to trimming and J lost 6 bases; unmatched junction nucleotides: 8. The CDR3 reads CSARDLVAGGPEQYF. CDR3 coding DNA: TGCAGTGCTAGAGATCTGGTAGCGGGGGGTCCCGAGCAGTACTTC.

The V gene is TRBV20-1, the J gene TRBJ2-7; 11 bases fit TRBD2. CDR3 length: 17 residues. The V segment lost 1 base and the J segment 2 bases; nucleotides outside the gene matches: 10. Germline CDR1 reads DFQATT; CDR2 reads SNEGSKA (reference sequence). The CDR3: CSARGPVAGGSTYEQYF. In DNA, the CDR3 is TGCAGTGCTAGAGGTCCCGTAGCGGGAGGGTCCACCTACGAGCAGTACTTC.

There are many counts of this clonotype. This rearrangement joins TRBV12-3 or TRBV12-4 to TRBJ2-5; TRBD2 agrees at 10 bases. The CDR3 spans 17 residues. After removal of 1 base from V and 2 bases from J, the junction contained 7 bases not matched to a gene. The CDR3 reads CASSLGLLAGDQETQYF. DNA of the CDR3: TGTGCCAGCAGTTTAGGTCTCCTAGCGGGAGATCAAGAGACCCAGTACTTC.

The rearrangement uses TRBV6-1 and TRBJ2-2; TRBD2 aligns across 15 bases. The CDR3 has 18 residues. J gave up 1 base and V 6 bases, and 6 bases lay outside the gene matches. From germline, CDR1 is MNHNS and CDR2 SASEGT. In DNA, the CDR3 is TGTGCCAGCAGAAGGACTAGCGGGAGGGCCGGGAACACCGGGGAGCTGTTTTTT. It codes for CASRRTSGRAGNTGELFF.

This rearrangement joins TRBV15 to TRBJ1-1; D remains ambiguous. Germline V gene data show CDR1 as LNHNV and CDR2 as YYDKDF (reference sequence). This CDR3 is built from 14 residues. V was pared by 0 bases and J by 11 bases, with 16 bases between. The CDR3 DNA is TGTGCCACCAGCAGAGATACATGGGGATCTGGCGCTTTCTTT. Translation gives CATSRDTWGSGAFF. The full variable domain, with the rest looked up from reference TRBV15 and TRBJ1-1, is DAMVIQNPRYQVTQFGKPVTLSCSQTLNHNVMYWYQQKSSQAPKLLFHYYDKDFNNEADTPDNFQSRRPNTSFCFLDIRSPGLGDTAMYLCATSRDTWGSGAFFGQGTRLTVV.

The chain employs TRBV7-8 and TRBJ1-6; D perhaps matches TRBD1 (6 bases). The V gene's germline CDR1 is SGHVS and CDR2 FQNEAQ. The CDR3 loop spans 15 amino acids. With 3 bases removed from V and 7 bases from J, the gap between germline ends came to 13 bases. In DNA form, the CDR3 reads TGTGCCAGCAGCTTGCCCGGGACACCGAATTCACCCCTCCACTTT. Amino acid sequence: CASSLPGTPNSPLHF. Full variable domain (outside the CDR3, taken from reference TRBV7-8 and TRBJ1-6): GAGVSQSPRYKVAKRGQDVALRCDPISGHVSLFWYQQALGQGPEFLTYFQNEAQLDKSGLPSDRFFAERPEGSVSTLKIQRTQQEDSAVYLCASSLPGTPNSPLHFGNGTRLTVT.

This clonotype was found a few times. The rearrangement joins TRBV15 to TRBJ2-1; D not certain. Trimming removed 6 bases from V and 2 bases from J, with 11 bases in between. Germline lookup yields CDR1 LNHNV and CDR2 YYDKDF (reference sequence). The CDR3 extends over 14 amino acids. CDR3 sequence: CATSFAAPYNEQFF. The DNA for the CDR3 is TGTGCCACCAGTTTCGCGGCCCCCTACAATGAGCAGTTCTTC.

This clonotype has a handful of counts. The chain has TRBV6-1 and TRBJ2-1, with 11 positions matching TRBD2. The CDR3 loop spans 15 amino acids. V gave up 8 bases and J gave up 6 bases; unmatched junction bases: 9. Germline CDR1 reads MNHNS; CDR2 reads SASEGT. The CDR3 nucleotides are TGTGCCAGCGGATTAGCGGGAGGGGGGCGCAATGAGCAGTTCTTC. It specifies CASGLAGGGRNEQFF.

The chain combines TRBV7-6 with TRBJ2-7; a possible D gene is TRBD1 (5 bases). Per germline, CDR1 SGHVS and CDR2 FNYEAQ. Trimming stripped 5 bases from V and 0 bases from J, with 14 bases between. The CDR3 covers 15 residues. This chain's CDR3 is CASSPAPGYSYEQYF. The DNA for the CDR3 is TGTGCCAGCAGCCCCGCCCCAGGGTACTCCTACGAGCAGTACTTC.

This clonotype turned up a few times. This sequence joins TRBV12-3 or TRBV12-4 and TRBJ1-1, with D possibly being TRBD1 (5 bases). V was clipped by 7 bases and J by 1 base, with 10 bases between them. This CDR3 has 13 amino acids. Here the CDR3 DNA reads TGTGCCAGCAACGACGGGACGAACACTGAAGCTTTCTTT. It is translated as CASNDGTNTEAFF.

The V and J genes are TRBV15 and TRBJ2-7; 9 nucleotides align to TRBD1. There are 15 residues in the CDR3. Unmatched junction bases numbered 9, after V lost 4 bases and J lost 5 bases. Germline V gene data show CDR1 as LNHNV and CDR2 as YYDKDF (reference sequence). The CDR3 DNA reads TGTGCCACCAGCATTACCGGGACAGGGTCCCACGAGCAGTACTTC. Translated, it gives CATSITGTGSHEQYF.

The rearrangement links TRBV6-1 to TRBJ1-2; D gene unclear. From germline, CDR1 is MNHNS and CDR2 SASEGT. V lost 4 bases and J lost 3, with 15 bases in between. The CDR3 runs 15 residues. The CDR3 sequence is CASSGYESWDYGYTF. Written as DNA, the CDR3 is TGTGCCAGCAGTGGCTATGAGTCCTGGGACTATGGCTACACCTTC.

The J gene is TRBJ1-1, the V gene TRBV7-2; D gene uncertain. The germline V and J ends were trimmed by 2 bases and 8 bases, with 18 bases remaining between them. The CDR3 length is 15 residues. Germline V gene data show CDR1 as SGHTA and CDR2 as FQGNSA. The chain's CDR3 is CASSLRVVSSTEAFF. In nucleotides, the CDR3 is TGTGCCAGCAGCTTACGGGTGGTTTCCTCCACCGAAGCTTTCTTT. The full variable domain, in which reference TRBV7-2 and TRBJ1-1 provide the parts outside the CDR3, is GAGVSQSPSNKVTEKGKDVELRCDPISGHTALYWYRQSLGQGLEFLIYFQGNSAPDKSGLPSDRFSAERTGGSVSTLTIQRTQQEDSAVYLCASSLRVVSSTEAFFGQGTRLTVV.

This clonotype has only one observation. This clone may be a read error of a much larger clone one base away. This rearrangement joins TRBV6-1 to TRBJ2-1; TRBD2 agrees at 7 bases. The CDR3 runs to 13 residues. V lost 6 bases, J lost 9 bases, and 8 bases stayed unmatched. Germline CDR1 reads MNHNS; CDR2 reads SASEGT. CDR3 residues: CASRPGLWGEQFF. Here the CDR3 DNA reads TGTGCCAGCAGACCGGGACTATGGGGTGAGCAGTTCTTC.